The TCR beta chain under discussion was sequenced for a study of T cell changes during pregnancy in multiple sclerosis. CDR1 and CDR2 from the germline V gene are MDHEN and SYDVKM. This CDR3 is 17 amino acids long. V was clipped by 10 bases and J by 0 bases; unmatched bases: 15. Assay used: immunoSEQ multiplex PCR; TCRdb lists only in-frame clones, some missing. This sample has 85,000 to 130,000 clones, with about 90% found just once. Sequences were derived from peripheral blood, sampled before pregnancy. The sequence came from a female donor with multiple sclerosis, enrolled in a pregnancy study. V and J are TRBV28 and TRBJ2-1, with 7 positions matching TRBD1. The CDR3 DNA sequence: TGTGCCACCCCGGGACAGAAGTATAGACCCTCCTACAATGAGCAGTTCTTC. It translates to CATPGQKYRPSYNEQFF. Using reference TRBV28 and TRBJ2-1 for the parts outside the CDR3, the full variable domain is DVKVTQSSRYLVKRTGEKVFLECVQDMDHENMFWYRQDPGLGLRLIYFSYDVKMKEKGDIPEGYSVSREKKERFSLILESASTNQTSMYLCATPGQKYRPSYNEQFFGPGTRLTVL.